These T cell receptor beta chains were read from a single sample in a study of neurological immune-mediated disorders. One entry per CDR3 protein, called by TCRdb with MiXCR from the 5' RACE reads. The data hold 20,000 to 30,000 distinct CDR3 sequences, with roughly 2.7% observed a single time. The sequenced sample was PBMCs. The receptors shown here come from a woman in her forties or fifties with multiple sclerosis. Each CDR3 is given with its conserved first and last residue. D genes are given only for firm matches. The size of a clone is reported for some rows only, either as once, few or many, or as a class for expanded clones.

d_call j_call v_call clone_size cdr3_length cdr3_aa cdr3_nt
TRBD1 TRBJ1-2 TRBV6-5 many 14 CASSAWDSNYGYTF TGTGCCAGCAGTGCCTGGGACAGCAACTATGGCTACACCTTC
. TRBJ1-4 TRBV20-1 many 15 CSARDHGRDNEKLFF TGCAGTGCTAGAGATCACGGGCGGGATAATGAAAAACTGTTTTTT
. TRBJ2-7 TRBV28 few 12 CASSGGPYEQYF TGTGCCAGCAGCGGGGGACCCTACGAGCAGTACTTC
TRBD1 TRBJ1-5 TRBV24-1 . 15 CATSESGGRNQPQHF TGTGCCACCAGTGAATCAGGGGGTAGGAATCAGCCCCAGCATTTT
. TRBJ1-2 TRBV7-8 many 14 CASSFGRGGYGYTF TGTGCCAGCAGCTTTGGAAGGGGCGGCTATGGCTACACCTTC
. TRBJ2-5 TRBV4-3 many 14 CASSPGLQQETQYF TGCGCCAGCAGCCCCGGACTACAGCAAGAGACCCAGTACTTC
TRBD2 TRBJ2-3 TRBV6-5 many 16 CASSPSIAGGTDTQYF TGTGCCAGCAGCCCCAGTATAGCGGGAGGCACAGATACGCAGTATTTT
. TRBJ1-5 TRBV20-1 many 17 CSARDGAVVASNQPQHF TGCAGTGCTAGAGATGGGGCAGTCGTTGCTAGCAATCAGCCCCAGCATTTT
. TRBJ2-7 TRBV20-1 many 15 CSARDLDRSSYEQYF TGCAGTGCTAGAGATCTGGACAGATCCTCCTACGAGCAGTACTTC
TRBD2 TRBJ2-3 TRBV12-3/TRBV12-4 many 14 CASSPSGGADTQYF TGTGCCAGCAGTCCTAGCGGGGGGGCAGATACGCAGTATTTT
TRBD1 TRBJ1-1 TRBV7-2 many 15 CASSRTGTANTEAFF TGTGCCAGCAGCAGGACAGGGACGGCGAACACTGAAGCTTTCTTT
TRBD1 TRBJ1-1 TRBV18 . 19 CASSPIRQGTSTTNTEAFF TGTGCCAGCTCCCCGATAAGACAGGGCACCTCCACCACGAACACTGAAGCTTTCTTT
TRBD2 TRBJ2-2 TRBV3-1 many 16 CASSHRLAGGSGELFF TGTGCCAGCAGCCATAGACTAGCGGGGGGTTCCGGGGAGCTGTTTTTT
TRBD2 TRBJ2-1 TRBV20-1 many 14 CSARASGSYNEQFF TGCAGTGCTAGAGCTAGCGGATCCTACAATGAGCAGTTCTTC
. TRBJ2-7 TRBV5-1 few 14 CASSLSSDPYEQYF TGCGCCAGCAGCTTAAGCAGCGACCCCTACGAGCAGTACTTC
. TRBJ1-1 TRBV11-2 many 13 CASSPSGLAEAFF TGTGCCAGCAGCCCGTCAGGGCTCGCGGAAGCTTTCTTT
. TRBJ1-1 TRBV4-1 many 13 CASSQVGTPEAFF TGCGCCAGCAGCCAAGTGGGCACCCCTGAAGCTTTCTTT
. TRBJ1-1 TRBV12-5 many 13 CAVGERANTEAFF TGTGCCGTGGGGGAGAGGGCGAACACTGAAGCTTTCTTT
. TRBJ1-2 TRBV20-1 many 12 CSAPGGDYGYTF TGCAGTGCTCCTGGGGGGGACTATGGCTACACCTTC
. TRBJ2-3 TRBV24-1 few 15 CATSDPSTSTDTQYF TGTGCCACCAGTGACCCCTCGACTAGCACAGATACGCAGTATTTT
TRBD2 TRBJ2-1 TRBV25-1 many 13 CASTRGGYNEQFF TGTGCCAGCACCCGGGGGGGCTACAATGAGCAGTTCTTC
TRBD1 TRBJ1-5 TRBV12-3/TRBV12-4 many 12 CASTQGGQPQHF TGTGCCAGCACCCAGGGGGGCCAGCCCCAGCATTTT
. TRBJ1-4 TRBV12-3/TRBV12-4 many 14 CASSDRDWEEKLFF TGTGCCAGCAGTGACCGGGACTGGGAAGAAAAACTGTTTTTT
TRBD1 TRBJ1-1 TRBV5-1 medium-sized 15 CASSPDRGQNTEAFF TGCGCCAGCAGCCCCGACAGGGGCCAGAACACTGAAGCTTTCTTT
TRBD1 TRBJ1-6 TRBV11-2 many 12 CASSRAGTENSF TGTGCCAGCAGCCGAGCCGGGACAGAGAACAGTTTT
. TRBJ2-1 TRBV20-1 many 11 CSAILYNEQFF TGCAGTGCTATACTATACAATGAGCAGTTCTTC
. TRBJ1-5 TRBV5-5 many 16 CASSSAGFGGNQPQHF TGTGCCAGCAGCTCCGCAGGGTTTGGGGGCAATCAGCCCCAGCATTTT
. TRBJ1-2 TRBV6-2/TRBV6-3 . 14 CASSYIGVNYGYTF TGTGCCAGCAGTTACATTGGTGTCAACTATGGCTACACCTTC
. TRBJ2-5 TRBV7-6 many 14 CASRGREFRETQYF TGTGCCAGCAGGGGACGGGAATTCCGAGAGACCCAGTACTTC
. TRBJ2-2 TRBV21-1 many 14 CASSTQGSTGELFF TGTGCCAGCAGCACCCAGGGGAGCACCGGGGAGCTGTTTTTT
TRBD2 TRBJ2-2 TRBV7-3 many 14 CASSSSGNTGELFF TGTGCCAGCAGCTCTAGCGGGAACACCGGGGAGCTGTTTTTT
TRBD1 TRBJ1-1 TRBV20-1 many 14 CSASFGDRNTEAFF TGCAGTGCTAGTTTCGGGGACAGGAACACTGAAGCTTTCTTT
TRBD1 TRBJ2-1 TRBV5-5 many 15 CASSFAQGVGNEQFF TGTGCCAGCAGCTTCGCACAGGGGGTTGGCAATGAGCAGTTCTTC
. TRBJ2-3 TRBV5-1 many 13 CATTRESEGTQYF TGCGCCACCACTAGGGAGTCCGAGGGGACGCAGTATTTT
. TRBJ2-3 TRBV20-1 many 12 CSAVTGTDTQYF TGCAGTGCAGTAACAGGGACAGATACGCAGTATTTT
TRBD2 TRBJ2-1 TRBV7-8 many 18 CASSLGLAGGLIYNEQFF TGTGCCAGCAGCTTAGGACTAGCGGGAGGCCTGATTTACAATGAGCAGTTCTTC
. TRBJ2-2 TRBV20-1 many 15 CSASQGGRGTGELFF TGCAGTGCTAGTCAGGGAGGAAGGGGCACCGGGGAGCTGTTTTTT
. TRBJ2-3 TRBV5-1 many 14 CASSKAGATDTQYF TGCGCCAGCAGCAAAGCGGGCGCCACAGATACGCAGTATTTT
. TRBJ2-5 TRBV12-3/TRBV12-4 . 12 CASSFPRETQYF TGTGCCAGCAGTTTCCCAAGGGAGACCCAGTACTTC
. TRBJ2-2 TRBV12-3/TRBV12-4 many 11 CATRDTGELFF TGTGCCACCCGGGACACCGGGGAGCTGTTTTTT
. TRBJ2-5 TRBV5-6 . 16 CASSLGEGGLQETQYF TGTGCCAGCAGCTTAGGCGAGGGGGGCCTACAAGAGACCCAGTACTTC
. TRBJ2-3 TRBV20-1 many 12 CSAGPATDTQYF TGCAGTGCTGGACCAGCCACAGATACGCAGTATTTT
TRBD1 TRBJ1-2 TRBV19 many 12 CASSRQGGGYTF TGTGCCAGTAGTAGACAGGGAGGCGGCTACACCTTC
. TRBJ1-1 TRBV5-1 medium-sized 13 CASSLELAAGAFF TGCGCCAGCAGCTTGGAACTGGCGGCTGGAGCTTTCTTT
TRBD2 TRBJ2-1 TRBV20-1 many 15 CSARPTSGVYNEQFF TGCAGTGCTAGACCAACTAGCGGGGTCTACAATGAGCAGTTCTTC
TRBD2 TRBJ2-3 TRBV5-8 many 17 CASSLAVASGNTDTQYF TGTGCCAGCAGCTTGGCGGTGGCTAGCGGGAACACAGATACGCAGTATTTT
TRBD2 TRBJ2-3 TRBV15 many 16 CATSRDPGLGADTQYF TGTGCCACCAGCAGAGATCCGGGACTAGGCGCAGATACGCAGTATTTT
TRBD2 TRBJ2-7 TRBV12-3/TRBV12-4 many 17 CASSLKLAGPWIYEQYF TGTGCCAGCAGTTTGAAATTAGCGGGACCTTGGATTTACGAGCAGTACTTC
TRBD2 TRBJ2-7 TRBV9 many 15 CASSLGGSGGHEQYF TGTGCCAGCAGCCTGGGGGGTAGCGGGGGCCACGAGCAGTACTTC
. TRBJ1-5 TRBV2 few 16 CASSGGGGYSNQPQHF TGTGCCAGCAGTGGGGGGGGAGGCTATAGCAATCAGCCCCAGCATTTT
. TRBJ1-5 TRBV20-1 many 14 CSARQGGGNQPQHF TGCAGTGCTAGACAGGGAGGGGGCAATCAGCCCCAGCATTTT
. TRBJ1-1 TRBV27 many 13 CASSLSRNTEAFF TGTGCCAGCAGTTTATCGCGGAACACTGAAGCTTTCTTT